The 8 T cell receptor beta chains listed next were all sequenced from one sample in a study of memory CD4+ T cells and cytomegalovirus serostatus. The table came from immunoSEQ multiplex PCR; TCRdb's copy has only in-frame clones and leaves some out. Of roughly 84,000 clones in the sample, 80% are singletons; the top ten hold roughly 0.8%. Single viable CD3+CD4+CD8-CD45RO+ cells were sorted as the memory CD4+ T cells. Sequencing was carried out using memory CD4+ T cells from blood. These receptors were taken from an adult in good health and CMV-seronegative.

The chain joins TRBV18 to TRBJ2-5, with 9 bases that match TRBD1. Germline values: CDR1 KGHSH, CDR2 LQKENI. The CDR3 sequence is 15 residues long. Trimming took 3 bases from V and 4 from J; bases not matched to a gene: 6. This CDR3 reads CASSPRQGEGETQYF. In DNA, the CDR3 is TGTGCCAGCTCACCGAGACAGGGGGAGGGAGAGACCCAGTACTTC.

This chain's CDR3 is CAWSVLGEQPQHF. The CDR3 nucleotides read TGTGCCTGGAGTGTACTGGGGGAACAGCCCCAGCATTTT. This chain links TRBV30 with TRBJ1-5; D is possibly TRBD1 (5 bases). Germline values: CDR1 GTSNPN, CDR2 SVGIG (reference sequence). V was trimmed by 0 bases and J by 7 bases, leaving 10 bases between them. The length of the CDR3 is 13 residues.

The chain has TRBV11-3 and TRBJ2-3; tentative D call: TRBD1 (9 bases). Trimming removed 1 base at V and 6 bases at J, with 20 bases between. This CDR3 is 17 amino acids long. Germline-derived CDR1 and CDR2 are SGHNT and YENEEA. CDR3 region: CASSLGHSGTGSDTQYF. The CDR3 DNA sequence: TGTGCCAGCAGCTTAGGGCATAGCGGGACAGGGTCCGATACGCAGTATTTT.

The chain links TRBV18 to TRBJ2-1; maybe TRBD2 (6 bases). The CDR3 loop spans 15 amino acids. Germline V gives CDR1 KGHSH, CDR2 LQKENI. V gave up 5 bases and J gave up 7 bases, with 18 bases separating them. The CDR3 sequence: CASSSSLTSGNEQFF. In DNA, the CDR3 is TGTGCCAGCTCATCATCGTTGACTAGTGGGAATGAGCAGTTCTTC.

This clone was recorded once. The J gene is TRBJ2-5, the V gene TRBV2; either TRBD1 or TRBD2 may fit D (5 bases each). Germline lookup yields CDR1 SNHLY and CDR2 FYNNEI. Trimming removed 6 bases from V and 3 bases from J, with 8 bases in between. CDR3 length: 12 amino acids. The CDR3 DNA sequence: TGTGCCAGCAGCTGGGACGAAGAGACCCAGTACTTC. This encodes CASSWDEETQYF.

The rearrangement links TRBV7-8 to TRBJ2-1; TRBD2 agrees at 11 bases. Unmatched junction bases numbered 2, after V lost 4 bases and J lost 9 bases. This CDR3 has 13 amino acids. Germline values: CDR1 SGHVS, CDR2 FQNEAQ. The CDR3 nucleotides are TGTGCCAGCAGCTCCGGGACTAGCGGTGAGCAGTTCTTC. This gives the protein CASSSGTSGEQFF.

V usage is TRBV28 and J usage is TRBJ2-2; the match to TRBD2 covers 7 bases. After removal of 6 bases from V and 2 bases from J, the junction contained 6 bases not matched to a gene. This CDR3 spans 15 amino acids. CDR1 and CDR2 (germline): MDHEN, SYDVKM. CDR3 loop: CASRSTSINTGELFF. In DNA, the CDR3 is TGTGCCAGCAGATCGACTAGCATCAACACCGGGGAGCTGTTTTTT.

The CDR3 nucleotides read TGTGCCAGCTCACCACCGGGACAGGCGTTGAACACTGAAGCTTTCTTT. Amino acids: CASSPPGQALNTEAFF. V gene TRBV18 combines with J gene TRBJ1-1, with 8 bases that match TRBD1. The CDR3 runs to 16 residues. Trimming removed 0 bases from V and 0 bases from J; junction bases left unmatched: 3. From germline, CDR1 is KGHSH and CDR2 LQKENI.